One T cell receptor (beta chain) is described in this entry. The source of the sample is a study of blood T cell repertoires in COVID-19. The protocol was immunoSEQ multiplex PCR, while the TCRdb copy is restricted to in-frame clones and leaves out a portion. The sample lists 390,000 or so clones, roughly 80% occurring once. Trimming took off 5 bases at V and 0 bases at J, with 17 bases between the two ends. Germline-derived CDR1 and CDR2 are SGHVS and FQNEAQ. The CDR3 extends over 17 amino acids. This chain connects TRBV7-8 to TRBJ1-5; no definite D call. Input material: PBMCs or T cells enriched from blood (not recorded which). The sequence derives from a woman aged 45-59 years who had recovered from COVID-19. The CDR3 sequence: CASSPAGVRTSNQPQHF. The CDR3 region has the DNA TGTGCCAGCAGCCCTGCCGGGGTAAGGACTAGCAATCAGCCCCAGCATTTT.